The entry below gives a single TCR beta chain sequence along with its context. This sample stems from a study of T cells expressing NK-cell markers. This CDR3 region has 14 residues. Looked up from germline, CDR1 is KGHDR and CDR2 is SFDVKD. TCRdb re-called the 5' RACE reads and shows each CDR3 protein once, DNA omitted. There are roughly 450,000 distinct CDR3 sequences in the sample, with more than 1.4% held by the top ten. The sequencing sample was made of blood T cells: a sorted CD56 or NKG2C T cell subset, CD4+ or CD8+ T cells, or bulk PBMC T cells (not recorded which). The chain joins TRBV24-1 to TRBJ2-3; with no DNA, the TCRdb D assignment of TRBD2 cannot be verified. This sequence was found in a woman between 50 and 59 years old in good health. The chain's CDR3 is CATSEGLSGAAQYF.